This entry describes one TCR beta chain. The source of the sample is a study of T cell responses to AZD1222 COVID-19 vaccine. Sequencing used immunoSEQ multiplex PCR; TCRdb keeps in-frame clones, though not all of them. The data contain under 80,000 clones, 80% to 85% of them seen just once; the ten biggest clones take up about 20%. V was pared by 6 bases and J by 2 bases, with 16 bases between. CDR1 and CDR2 from the germline V gene are LGHDT and YNNKEL (reference sequence). The CDR3 runs 16 residues. This chain connects TRBV3-1 (or the pseudogene TRBV3-2) to TRBJ1-4; D gene ambiguous. The TCR was taken from an adult in good health. The sample was peripheral blood, taken on day 0 of AZD1222 vaccination. Here the CDR3 reads CASSHPMGFTNEKLFF. For the CDR3, the DNA is TGTGCCAGCAGTCACCCGATGGGGTTCACTAATGAAAAACTGTTTTTT.